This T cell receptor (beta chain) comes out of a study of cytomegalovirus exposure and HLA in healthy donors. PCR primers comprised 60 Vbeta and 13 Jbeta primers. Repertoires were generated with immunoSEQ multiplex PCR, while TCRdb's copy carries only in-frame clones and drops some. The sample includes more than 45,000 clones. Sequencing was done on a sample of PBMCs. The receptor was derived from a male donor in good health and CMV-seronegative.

CDR3 sequence (DNA): TGTGCCAGCAGCTTAGCCCTACCCGGGACAGCGAACACCGGGGAGCTGTTTTTT. Protein: CASSLALPGTANTGELFF. The chain joins TRBV11-3 to TRBJ2-2, with TRBD1 identical over 7 bases. This CDR3 is 18 amino acids long. Germline CDR1 SGHNT, CDR2 YENEEA. J was trimmed by 0 bases and V by 1 base; bases with no gene match: 8.